This passage covers 13 T cell receptor beta chains from one sample sequenced in a study of siplizumab effects on memory and regulatory T cells. TCRdb's copy holds only in-frame clones and misses some; the assay was immunoSEQ multiplex PCR. There are about 64,000 clones in the sample; 96% occur only once, and more than 0.095% lies in the top ten. The sample was naive CD8+ T cells sorted from blood. Receptors originate from a human donor in good health.

The rearrangement uses TRBV6-1 and TRBJ1-2; D not certain. Germline V gene lookup returns CDR1 MNHNS and CDR2 SASEGT. V gave up 3 bases and J gave up 4 bases, with 9 bases separating them. CDR3 length: 13 residues. CDR3 DNA sequence: TGTGCCAGCAGTGACAGCCCGCTCTATGGCTACACCTTC. Amino acids: CASSDSPLYGYTF.

The gene calls are TRBV19 and TRBJ2-3; D is uncertain. With 5 bases removed from V and 3 bases from J, the gap between germline ends came to 12 bases. CDR1 is LNHDA, CDR2 SQIVND, per germline (reference sequence). The CDR3 spans 14 residues. CDR3 loop: CASSGGSRTDTQYF. CDR3 in DNA: TGTGCCAGTAGTGGTGGTAGTCGGACAGATACGCAGTATTTT. Based on the CDR3 plus reference TRBV19 and TRBJ2-3, the full variable domain is DGGITQSPKYLFRKEGQNVTLSCEQNLNHDAMYWYRQDPGQGLRLIYYSQIVNDFQKGDIAEGYSVSREKKESFPLTVTSAQKNPTAFYLCASSGGSRTDTQYFGPGTRLTVL.

The chain employs TRBV6-5 and TRBJ2-7; D is undetermined. Trimming took off 4 bases at V and 4 bases at J, with 17 bases between the two ends. The CDR3 covers 15 residues. Germline assignment: CDR1 MNHEY and CDR2 SVGAGI. The CDR3 bases are TGTGCCAGCAGTTCGTCCATACTTCAGAAATACGAGCAGTACTTC. It specifies CASSSSILQKYEQYF.

The chain is built from TRBV7-8 and TRBJ1-2; possibly TRBD1 for D (5 bases). The CDR3 length is 15 residues. The V gene's germline CDR1 is SGHVS and CDR2 FQNEAQ. Trimming took off 1 base at V and 5 bases at J, with 14 bases between the two ends. The CDR3 sequence: CASSLVASGTYGYTF. CDR3 nucleotides: TGTGCCAGCAGCTTAGTAGCTTCCGGGACGTATGGCTACACCTTC.

The chain has TRBV6-5 and TRBJ2-3; perhaps D is TRBD1 or TRBD2 (5 bases each). With 6 bases removed from V and 2 bases from J, the gap between germline ends came to 12 bases. This CDR3 has 14 amino acids. The germline gives CDR1 MNHEY, CDR2 SVGAGI. The CDR3 nucleotides read TGTGCCAGCAGCCCGGGACCCCACACAGATACGCAGTATTTT. Translated, it gives CASSPGPHTDTQYF.

The chain is built from TRBV19 and TRBJ1-1; D unresolved. This CDR3 is built from 14 residues. Germline V gene sequence: CDR1 LNHDA, CDR2 SQIVND (reference sequence). V lost 2 bases and J lost 0, with 7 bases in between. CDR3 nucleotides: TGTGCCAGTAGTATACAGTTCATGAACACTGAAGCTTTCTTT. Its protein product is CASSIQFMNTEAFF.

The chain is built from TRBV19 and TRBJ2-1; D perhaps matches TRBD2 (6 bases). Germline values: CDR1 LNHDA, CDR2 SQIVND (reference sequence). The CDR3 sequence is 12 residues long. The CDR3 DNA is TGTGCAGTTTCAGCCGGGGGAGATGAGCAGTTCTTC. Protein product: CAVSAGGDEQFF.

This sequence joins TRBV27 and TRBJ2-1, with 7 nucleotides matching TRBD2. V lost 6 bases, J lost 4 bases, and 12 bases stayed unmatched. The CDR3 extends over 16 amino acids. Germline lookup yields CDR1 MNHEY and CDR2 SMNVEV (reference sequence). The CDR3 DNA is TGTGCCAGCAGCTCCCCTCGGGGCGGGGGATACAATGAGCAGTTCTTC. Protein: CASSSPRGGGYNEQFF.

The chain recombines TRBV14 with TRBJ2-7, with TRBD2 matching 7 bases. After removal of 3 bases from V and 6 bases from J, the junction contained 11 bases not matched to a gene. Germline CDR1 is SGHDN and CDR2 is FVKESK. This CDR3 spans 15 amino acids. The CDR3 DNA reads as TGTGCCAGCAGCCAGATACAAGGGAGGGGTCCCGAGCAGTACTTC. Translating gives CASSQIQGRGPEQYF.

The chain has TRBV5-6 and TRBJ2-7; 11 nucleotides match TRBD1. The CDR3 loop spans 15 amino acids. CDR1 is SGHDT, CDR2 YYEEEE, per germline. J was trimmed by 6 bases and V by 4 bases; bases with no gene match: 9. This CDR3 reads CASSLPGQGGLEQYF. CDR3 DNA: TGTGCCAGCAGCCTGCCGGGACAGGGGGGCCTCGAGCAGTACTTC.

The chain combines TRBV5-1 with TRBJ1-1, with D possibly matching TRBD1 (6 bases). The germline V and J ends were trimmed by 1 base and 3 bases, with 7 bases remaining between them. CDR1 SGHRS and CDR2 YFSETQ come from the germline V gene. This CDR3 is 13 amino acids long. The CDR3 protein is CASSLNRDTEAFF. The CDR3 bases are TGCGCCAGCAGCTTGAACAGGGACACTGAAGCTTTCTTT.

V usage is TRBV19 and J usage is TRBJ2-7, with D tentatively TRBD1 (6 bases). V was cut by 6 bases and J by 6 bases, with 21 bases left in between. CDR3 length: 15 amino acids. Germline V CDR1 and CDR2: LNHDA, SQIVND (reference sequence). The CDR3 sequence: CASRMGSRGNGEQYF. In nucleotides, the CDR3 is TGTGCCAGTAGGATGGGTAGCAGGGGAAATGGCGAGCAGTACTTC.

This rearrangement joins TRBV2 to TRBJ2-7; weak D call: TRBD1 (6 bases). Trimming removed 8 bases from V and 1 base from J, with 12 bases in between. The CDR3 covers 13 residues. Per germline, CDR1 SNHLY and CDR2 FYNNEI. The CDR3 DNA is TGTGCCAGCCTGGGCCAGGGGTCCTACGAGCAGTACTTC. Residues: CASLGQGSYEQYF.